Shown below are 13 T cell receptor beta chains from a single sample sequenced in a study of cytomegalovirus exposure and HLA in healthy donors (TCRdb year 2017). Receptors were amplified or captured by the immunoSEQ multiplex PCR assay. The multiplex PCR relied on a mix of 60 forward primers for TCR Vbeta segments and 13 reverse primers for TCR Jbeta segments. TCRdb re-hosts the immuneACCESS table, in-frame sequences only. Its copies lack some clones; in the studies checked, an unresolved V gene accounts for under half of them, and the cause for the rest is not known. In this sample the table shows 100,000 to 150,000 clones, about three quarters of which occur a single time. The top ten clones comprise over 5.5% of the sample. The sequenced sample was PBMCs. The receptor set was obtained from a woman in her 40s in good health and CMV-seronegative.

J is TRBJ2-7 and V is TRBV11-3; D perhaps matches TRBD2 (5 bases). With 5 bases removed from V and 6 bases from J, the gap between germline ends came to 17 bases. The CDR3 totals 14 residues. Germline CDR1 SGHNT, CDR2 YENEEA. The CDR3 DNA is TGTGCCAGCAGCCCCGGGGTAGCCGCGGGCGAGCAGTACTTC. Translated: CASSPGVAAGEQYF.

This clone was seen a single time. This sequence joins TRBV11-3 and TRBJ1-5, with D possibly TRBD1 on 6 matching bases. CDR1 and CDR2 from the germline V gene are SGHNT and YENEEA. Trimming shortened V by 7 bases and J by 5 bases, and 24 bases separated the two germline ends. The CDR3 runs 17 residues. The CDR3 bases are TGTGCCAGCACTGAAACCCTCACGACAGGCCGGGATCAGCCCCAGCATTTT. Protein product: CASTETLTTGRDQPQHF.

The J gene is TRBJ2-5, the V gene TRBV5-6, with 7 bases matching TRBD1. CDR3 length equals 15 residues. The germline gives CDR1 SGHDT, CDR2 YYEEEE. After removal of 0 bases from V and 6 bases from J, the junction contained 8 bases not matched to a gene. This CDR3 reads CASSLGTGAGQTQYF. CDR3 coding DNA: TGTGCCAGCAGCTTGGGGACAGGCGCGGGCCAGACCCAGTACTTC.

The chain combines TRBV28 with TRBJ1-5; 8 positions match TRBD1. The CDR3 has 14 residues. The junction had 8 bases not matched to a gene; V was cut back by 7 bases and J by 6 bases. CDR1 is MDHEN and CDR2 is SYDVKM in the germline V gene. CDR3 bases: TGTGCCAGCAATGCAGGGGGCCGGATTCAGCCCCAGCATTTT. Translated, it gives CASNAGGRIQPQHF.

This clone was seen more than once but under ten times. The chain joins TRBV5-1 to TRBJ2-3; a possible D gene is TRBD1 (5 bases). Trimming stripped 4 bases from V and 1 base from J, with 10 bases between. Looked up from germline, CDR1 is SGHRS and CDR2 is YFSETQ. This CDR3 contains 14 residues. CDR3 sequence (DNA): TGCGCCAGCAGCGAAGGGGCGGGCACAGATACGCAGTATTTT. Translated, it gives CASSEGAGTDTQYF.

This clone was detected only a few times. CDR3 nucleotides: TGTGCCAGCAGCCTAAACTACGAGCAGTACTTC. Encoded protein: CASSLNYEQYF. The J gene is TRBJ2-7, the V gene TRBV4-2; D unresolved. V lost 4 bases and J 3 bases, leaving 4 bases between the germline ends. From germline, CDR1 is LGHNA and CDR2 YNFKEQ. The CDR3 loop spans 11 amino acids.

This clone turned up a few times. Given the absence of the conserved phenylalanine or tryptophan at the CDR3 end, a read error is likely. Because the CDR3's place on the DNA is in doubt, the DNA is left out and the CDR3 is given as listed by TCRdb. CDR3 residues: CATSRRPLQG. The genes are TRBV15 and TRBJ1-5; no DNA check was done on the table's D call, TRBD1. The germline CDR1 and CDR2 sequences are LNHNV and YYDKDF (reference sequence). Including both end residues, the CDR3 is 10 amino acids long.

In the case of this clone: Since no conserved phenylalanine or tryptophan closes the CDR3, a read error is the likely cause. CDR3 DNA sequence: TGCGCCAGCAGCAAGACCCCATTACAGGGGGATAATTCACCCCTCCACCTT. Amino acid sequence: CASSKTPLQGDNSPLHL. The chain uses TRBV4-1 and TRBJ1-6; 8 bases fit TRBD1. CDR1 and CDR2 (germline): MGHRA, YSYEKL. V shed 5 bases, J shed 5 bases, and the junction held 11 bases outside the gene matches. This CDR3 has 17 residues.

This clone was counted once. This rearrangement joins TRBV18 to TRBJ2-7; D is undetermined. CDR3 length equals 13 residues. CDR1 and CDR2 (germline): KGHSH, LQKENI. Between the trimmed V and J ends, which lost 2 bases and 0 bases, there was a span of 5 bases. CDR3 loop: CASSPDNSYEQYF. The CDR3 nucleotides are TGTGCCAGCTCACCAGACAACTCCTACGAGCAGTACTTC.

The gene calls are TRBV5-1 and TRBJ2-7; the D gene is possibly TRBD1 (6 bases). There are 15 residues in the CDR3. Germline CDR1 SGHRS, CDR2 YFSETQ. V was shortened by 4 bases and J by 2 bases, with 16 bases between the two germline ends. CDR3 in DNA: TGCGCCAGCAGCGGTCAGGGAAGGGGGACCTACGAGCAGTACTTC. Protein: CASSGQGRGTYEQYF.

The rearrangement joins TRBV5-1 to TRBJ2-7; D may be TRBD1 (6 bases). CDR1 and CDR2 from the germline V gene are SGHRS and YFSETQ. The ends were cut back, 0 bases at V and 6 bases at J, with 16 bases in the middle. The CDR3 has 15 residues. CDR3 sequence reads: CASSLGTAYQAEQYF. In DNA, the CDR3 is TGCGCCAGCAGCTTGGGGACAGCTTACCAGGCCGAGCAGTACTTC. Complete variable domain (other parts from reference TRBV5-1 and TRBJ2-7): KAGVTQTPRYLIKTRGQQVTLSCSPISGHRSVSWYQQTPGQGLQFLFEYFSETQRNKGNFPGRFSGRQFSNSRSEMNVSTLELGDSALYLCASSLGTAYQAEQYFGPGTRLTVT.

The V and J genes are TRBV10-2 and TRBJ2-7; 7 nucleotides align to TRBD2. The V gene end was trimmed by 5 bases and the J gene end by 3 bases; junction bases not matched to a gene: 7. From germline, CDR1 is WSHSY and CDR2 SAAADI. CDR3 length equals 14 residues. DNA for the CDR3: TGCGCCAGCAGTTTTGGCGGGAGTGGCTACGAGCAGTACTTC. Translated: CASSFGGSGYEQYF.

This clone was seen more than once but under ten times. The J gene is TRBJ1-3, the V gene TRBV15; TRBD1 aligns across 7 bases. Germline values: CDR1 LNHNV, CDR2 YYDKDF (reference sequence). The J segment lost 4 bases and the V segment lost 3 bases, leaving 9 bases of the junction unmatched. The CDR3 has 16 amino acids. The CDR3 region has the DNA TGTGCCACCAGCAGGGTCAGACAGGGAGTCGGAAACACCATATATTTT. Its translation is CATSRVRQGVGNTIYF.